This T cell receptor beta chain was captured in a study of blood T cell repertoires in COVID-19. Study-wide background: Acute-phase and convalescent COVID-19 samples originated in the United States, Italy and Spain.

Study processing details: Amplified reference gene primers provided the basis for estimating nucleated cell counts. Clones were read by immunoSEQ multiplex PCR, and TCRdb kept only the in-frame ones, dropping some. Clone size and V and J calls were adopted from that table, with D and trimming inferred from the DNA. The sample lists fewer than 200,000 clones; 80% to 90% were seen once. The V gene lost 2 bases and the J gene lost 4 bases, with 17 bases spanning the gap. Germline CDR1 is LNHDA and CDR2 is SQIVND (reference sequence). The CDR3 is made up of 17 amino acids. V usage is TRBV19 and J usage is TRBJ2-2; D is possibly TRBD1 (5 bases). The material sequenced was PBMCs or T cells enriched from blood (not recorded which). The sequence came from a woman between 50 and 59 years old in a cohort exposed to, infected with or recovered from COVID-19 (not recorded which). Here the CDR3 DNA reads TGTGCCAGTAGTATACAGGGTAGTAGAACGGGCACCGGGGAGCTGTTTTTT. Translated, it gives CASSIQGSRTGTGELFF.